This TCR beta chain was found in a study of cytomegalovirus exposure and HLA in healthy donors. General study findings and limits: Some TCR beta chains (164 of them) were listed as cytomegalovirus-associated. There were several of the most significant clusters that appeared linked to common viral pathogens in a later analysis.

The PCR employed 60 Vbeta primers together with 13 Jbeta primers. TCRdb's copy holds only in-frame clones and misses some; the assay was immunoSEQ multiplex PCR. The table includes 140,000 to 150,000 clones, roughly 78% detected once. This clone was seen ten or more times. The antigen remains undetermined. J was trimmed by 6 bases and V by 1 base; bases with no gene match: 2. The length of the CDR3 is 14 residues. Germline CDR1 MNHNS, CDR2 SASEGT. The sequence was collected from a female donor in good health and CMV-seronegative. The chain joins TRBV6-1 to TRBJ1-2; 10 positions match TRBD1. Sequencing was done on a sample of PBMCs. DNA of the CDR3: TGTGCCAGCAGTGAAGGACAGGGGGCGGATGGCTACACCTTC. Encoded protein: CASSEGQGADGYTF.